Below, 32 T cell receptor beta chains from the same sample are listed, as sequenced in a study of identical twins. TCRdb analysed the 5' RACE reads with MiXCR anew, one entry per CDR3 protein. The sample consists of 310,000 or so distinct CDR3 sequences, approximately 8% of them appearing once. This sample also appeared in a second study, on yellow fever vaccine responses in identical twins.

The sample taken for sequencing was memory (CD45RO+) T cells sorted from blood. All receptors derive from a woman aged 18-35 years in good health.

This clonotype was detected only a few times. The CDR3 nucleotides read TGTGCCACCAGCGTCCGGGACAGGGGGCTTGGAGGCAATCAGCCCCAGCATTTT. Its protein is CATSVRDRGLGGNQPQHF. The chain uses TRBV15 and TRBJ1-5, with 12 bases aligning to TRBD1. This CDR3 comprises 18 residues. Trimming at V came to 5 bases and at J to 2 bases, leaving 10 bases not matched to a gene. Germline loops: CDR1 LNHNV, CDR2 YYDKDF (reference sequence).

This clonotype was detected only a few times. The chain links TRBV20-1 to TRBJ2-2, with 13 positions matching TRBD2. The CDR3 runs to 16 residues. Germline-derived CDR1 and CDR2 are DFQATT and SNEGSKA (reference sequence). Trimming removed 2 bases from V and 2 bases from J; junction bases left unmatched: 2. CDR3 sequence (DNA): TGCAGTGCTAGATCGGGACTAGCGGGAAACACCGGGGAGCTGTTTTTT. Encoded protein: CSARSGLAGNTGELFF.

The CDR3 DNA reads TGCGCCAGCAGTCCGCAGGGTTTGATGGCGGAGACCCAGTACTTC. Translating gives CASSPQGLMAETQYF. V gene TRBV5-1 combines with J gene TRBJ2-5, with D maybe TRBD1 (5 bases). Trimming stripped 5 bases from V and 5 bases from J, with 19 bases between. The CDR3 runs 15 residues. The germline gives CDR1 SGHRS, CDR2 YFSETQ.

Ten or more counts support this clonotype. Here the CDR3 DNA reads TGCGCCAGCAGTGAAGGGCTAGCGGGTCACGCCTACGAGCAGTACGTC. It encodes CASSEGLAGHAYEQYV. This sequence joins TRBV10-2 and TRBJ2-7, with 8 positions matching TRBD2. Germline CDR1 is WSHSY and CDR2 is SAAADI. The length of the CDR3 is 16 residues. V was clipped by 3 bases and J by 2 bases; unmatched bases: 9.

This clonotype was counted only a few times. The rearrangement links TRBV2 to TRBJ1-6, with unresolved D. Germline CDR1 is SNHLY and CDR2 is FYNNEI. This CDR3 spans 12 amino acids. Trimming took 5 bases from V and 8 from J, leaving 7 bases between them. CDR3 nucleotide sequence: TGTGCCAGCAGTTGGCAGGATTCACCCCTCCACTTT. This codes for CASSWQDSPLHF.

At least ten counts were recorded for this clonotype. This chain joins TRBV21-1 and TRBJ2-1; the table's TRBD2 call for D was not verified on the DNA. TRBV21-1 constitutes a pseudogene. The CDR3 is 18 amino acids. Here the CDR3 DNA reads TGTGCCAGCAGCGAATCAAGGATAGACGGGCGACGCTACAATGAGCAGTTCTTC. Protein: CASSESRIDGRRYNEQFF.

This clonotype was seen many times. The gene calls are TRBV11-2 and TRBJ2-2; D perhaps matches TRBD1 (6 bases). CDR1 is SGHAT and CDR2 is FQNNGV in the germline V gene. This CDR3 contains 18 residues. With 5 bases removed from V and 2 bases from J, the gap between germline ends came to 21 bases. CDR3 sequence reads: CASSPGLLDRPNTGELFF. In nucleotides, the CDR3 is TGTGCCAGCAGCCCTGGGTTGCTGGACAGACCTAACACCGGGGAGCTGTTTTTT.

This CDR3 is CASSARTSGVGRVFYEQYF. Here the CDR3 DNA reads TGTGCCAGCAGCGCCCGGACTAGCGGAGTAGGTCGAGTCTTCTACGAGCAGTACTTC. V and J are TRBV7-3 and TRBJ2-7; 10 positions match TRBD2. The CDR3 spans 19 residues. With V trimmed by 5 bases and J by 3 bases, 19 bases remained unmatched. Germline loops: CDR1 SGHTA, CDR2 FQGTGA. Full variable domain (remainder filled in from reference TRBV7-3 and TRBJ2-7): GAGVSQTPSNKVTEKGKYVELRCDPISGHTALYWYRQSLGQGPEFLIYFQGTGAADDSGLPNDRFFAVRPEGSVSTLKIQRTERGDSAVYLCASSARTSGVGRVFYEQYFGPGTRLTVT.

Many counts were recorded for this clonotype. This chain joins TRBV29-1 and TRBJ1-1; D is undetermined. Per the germline V gene, CDR1 is SQVTM and CDR2 is ANQGSEA. The CDR3 totals 14 residues. V dropped 6 bases and J dropped 0 bases, with 14 bases sitting between them. CDR3 in amino acids: CSVKSSVLNTEAFF. As DNA, the CDR3 is TGCAGCGTCAAGTCCAGCGTACTGAACACTGAAGCTTTCTTT.

This clonotype has just a few counts. The genes are TRBV6-1 and TRBJ2-7, with D possibly matching TRBD1 (5 bases). The V end was cut by 3 bases, the J end by 2 bases, with 11 bases between. CDR1 and CDR2 from the germline V gene are MNHNS and SASEGT. The CDR3 spans 14 residues. The DNA for the CDR3 is TGTGCCAGCAGTGACGGGCAGGGCCCCTACGAGCAGTACTTC. Translated: CASSDGQGPYEQYF.

This clonotype was counted many times. The chain is built from TRBV6-2 or TRBV6-3 and TRBJ2-7; D call uncertain. CDR1 and CDR2 from the germline V gene are MNHEY and SVGEGT. This CDR3 is built from 12 residues. Between the trimmed V and J ends, which lost 4 bases and 0 bases, there was a span of 4 bases. The CDR3, as DNA: TGTGCCAGCAGTTCCCGCTCCTACGAGCAGTACGTC. Protein sequence: CASSSRSYEQYV.

The V and J genes are TRBV19 and TRBJ1-6; D is uncertain. V lost 6 bases and J 7 bases, leaving 13 bases between the germline ends. The CDR3 has 14 residues. CDR1 and CDR2 (germline): LNHDA, SQIVND (reference sequence). CDR3 DNA: TGTGCCAGTAGCGCCGCGCAGACGAATTCACCCCTCCACTTT. This sequence encodes CASSAAQTNSPLHF.

This clonotype was detected a few times. The chain has TRBV24-1 and TRBJ2-2; 9 bases are shared with TRBD1. Germline trimming cut 4 bases from V and 4 bases from J; bases unmatched to any gene: 9. The CDR3 loop spans 17 amino acids. Germline lookup yields CDR1 KGHDR and CDR2 SFDVKD. The CDR3 DNA reads as TGTGCCACCAGTGAGCAAACAGGGGGCGCGGGCACCGGGGAGCTGTTTTTT. Translation: CATSEQTGGAGTGELFF.

The sample holds many counts of this clonotype. The genes are TRBV7-2 and TRBJ2-7, with a possible D match to TRBD2 (6 bases). Germline V gene data show CDR1 as SGHTA and CDR2 as FQGNSA. Deletions cut 4 bases from V and 7 bases from J, with 17 bases between. This CDR3 region has 14 residues. The CDR3: CASSSWGGEREQYF. CDR3 nucleotide sequence: TGTGCCAGCAGCTCCTGGGGAGGTGAGAGGGAGCAGTACTTC.

This chain uses TRBV6-1 with TRBJ2-3, with TRBD1 identical over 10 bases. The CDR3 totals 15 residues. V was clipped by 6 bases and J by 5 bases; unmatched bases: 8. The germline gives CDR1 MNHNS, CDR2 SASEGT. CDR3 sequence: CASSSGTGVGDTQYF. The CDR3 DNA sequence: TGTGCCAGCAGCTCCGGGACAGGGGTGGGAGATACGCAGTATTTT.

At least ten counts were recorded for this clonotype. The chain couples TRBV11-2 to TRBJ2-3; 7 bases fit TRBD2. Germline V lookup: CDR1 SGHAT, CDR2 FQNNGV. The CDR3 consists of 19 residues. J was trimmed by 1 base and V by 0 bases; bases with no gene match: 13. The CDR3 spells CASSLDLSGSGPGTDTQYF. The CDR3, as DNA: TGTGCCAGCAGCTTAGATCTCAGCGGTAGCGGGCCTGGCACAGATACGCAGTATTTT.

On this clonotype itself: At one of its ends the junction is not consistent with the germline gene, which may arise from a read error. The chain joins TRBV7-8 to TRBJ2-5; D unresolved. The V gene's germline CDR1 is SGHVS and CDR2 FQNEAQ. This CDR3 is built from 13 residues. The CDR3 protein is CAGSLGLEETQYF. The CDR3 nucleotides read TGTGCCGGCAGCTTAGGGCTGGAAGAGACCCAGTACTTC.

The chain recombines TRBV6-1 with TRBJ1-6; D gene ambiguous. V was trimmed by 5 bases and J by 13 bases, leaving 15 bases between them. The germline gives CDR1 MNHNS, CDR2 SASEGT. The CDR3 totals 13 residues. The CDR3 sequence is CASSPTLGFPLHF. The CDR3 DNA reads as TGTGCCAGCAGTCCTACCCTAGGGTTTCCCCTCCACTTT.

The rearrangement links TRBV18 to TRBJ1-3; no definite D call. V dropped 3 bases and J dropped 2 bases, with 17 bases sitting between them. This CDR3 region has 17 residues. Germline lookup yields CDR1 KGHSH and CDR2 LQKENI. The CDR3 reads CASSPRGREHAGNTIYF. Here the CDR3 DNA reads TGTGCCAGCTCACCCCGGGGAAGGGAGCATGCTGGAAACACCATATATTTT.

This clonotype was seen at least ten times. CDR3 in DNA: TGCAGCGTTGTTTCCGGGGTACGCACAGATACGCAGTATTTT. Encoded protein: CSVVSGVRTDTQYF. The chain has TRBV29-1 and TRBJ2-3, with D perhaps matching TRBD2 (5 bases). Per the germline V gene, CDR1 is SQVTM and CDR2 is ANQGSEA. The V end was cut by 4 bases, the J end by 1 base, with 12 bases between. The CDR3 covers 14 residues.

This clonotype has a count of ten or more. This chain connects TRBV6-5 to TRBJ2-3, with D maybe TRBD1 (6 bases). The germline V gene has CDR1 MNHEY and CDR2 SVGAGI. The CDR3 has 14 amino acids. The ends were cut back, 4 bases at V and 6 bases at J, with 14 bases in the middle. The CDR3 loop reads CASSFTITGDTQYF. The DNA for the CDR3 is TGTGCCAGCAGTTTCACCATAACAGGGGATACGCAGTATTTT.

This clonotype was seen more than once but under ten times. The chain links TRBV4-2 to TRBJ2-7, with 13 bases matching TRBD2. The V and J ends lost 3 bases and 7 bases, in that order; junction bases with no gene match: 12. Germline V CDR1 and CDR2: LGHNA, YNFKEQ. The CDR3 consists of 17 residues. For the CDR3, the DNA is TGTGCCAGCAGCCAGGAACTAGCGGGAGGGCCGGCGTATGAGCAGTACTTC. Protein product: CASSQELAGGPAYEQYF.

V and J are TRBV9 and TRBJ2-7; TRBD1 aligns across 7 bases. This CDR3 has 14 amino acids. V lost 4 bases and J lost 4; bases outside the gene matches: 8. From germline, CDR1 is SGDLS and CDR2 YYNGEE. DNA for the CDR3: TGTGCCAGCAGCCCAACCCGGGACAGTTACGAGCAGTACTTC. Amino acid sequence: CASSPTRDSYEQYF.

This clonotype has only a few counts. V and J are TRBV20-1 and TRBJ2-3; TRBD2 matches at 11 bases. Germline V gene data show CDR1 as DFQATT and CDR2 as SNEGSKA (reference sequence). This CDR3 has 18 amino acids. The trim removed 2 bases at V and 6 bases at J, leaving 16 bases unmatched. The CDR3 loop is CSARPLAGGSNRGDTQYF. CDR3 DNA: TGCAGTGCTAGACCCCTAGCGGGGGGCTCGAATCGGGGGGATACGCAGTATTTT.

V gene TRBV11-2 combines with J gene TRBJ2-3, with TRBD2 matching over 13 bases. J gave up 8 bases and V 3 bases, and 8 bases lay outside the gene matches. The CDR3 loop spans 16 amino acids. Looked up from germline, CDR1 is SGHAT and CDR2 is FQNNGV. The CDR3 DNA is TGTGCCAGCAGCTTGACCGGGACTAGCGGGACCATTACGCAGTATTTT. This codes for CASSLTGTSGTITQYF.

The chain is built from TRBV7-6 and TRBJ2-2; D is perhaps TRBD1 or TRBD2 (5 bases each). CDR1 and CDR2 (germline): SGHVS, FNYEAQ. Deletions cut 5 bases from V and 0 bases from J, with 10 bases between. The CDR3 is made up of 15 amino acids. The CDR3 region has the DNA TGTGCCAGCAGCGCCGGGGCGGCGAACACCGGGGAGCTGTTTTTT. It is translated as CASSAGAANTGELFF.

The chain recombines TRBV28 with TRBJ2-5, with D tentatively TRBD2 (6 bases). V lost 5 bases to trimming and J lost 5 bases, with 24 bases between them. The V gene's germline CDR1 is MDHEN and CDR2 SYDVKM. The CDR3 is made up of 17 amino acids. In DNA form, the CDR3 reads TGTGCCAGCAGTCAAACCCCACTAGCATCCCTATCGGAGACCCAGTACTTC. Its protein is CASSQTPLASLSETQYF. Full variable domain (remainder filled in from reference TRBV28 and TRBJ2-5): DVKVTQSSRYLVKRTGEKVFLECVQDMDHENMFWYRQDPGLGLRLIYFSYDVKMKEKGDIPEGYSVSREKKERFSLILESASTNQTSMYLCASSQTPLASLSETQYFGPGTRLLVL.

There are many counts of this clonotype. The chain joins TRBV18 to TRBJ2-7, with no clear D. Germline CDR1 KGHSH, CDR2 LQKENI. Trimming stripped 3 bases from V and 5 bases from J, with 14 bases between. The CDR3 length is 14 residues. CDR3 loop: CASSPSPNSDEQYF. The CDR3 coding sequence is TGTGCCAGCTCACCCAGTCCAAATAGTGACGAGCAGTACTTC.

This clonotype was detected ten times or more. V and J are TRBV11-2 and TRBJ2-1, with 9 bases aligning to TRBD2. Germline-derived CDR1 and CDR2 are SGHAT and FQNNGV. V dropped 3 bases and J dropped 7; count of bases not matched to a gene: 7. The CDR3 loop spans 15 amino acids. The chain's CDR3 is CASSFLLAGRNEQFF. In nucleotides, the CDR3 is TGTGCCAGCAGCTTTCTGCTAGCGGGGAGGAATGAGCAGTTCTTC.

This clonotype was detected only a few times. The V gene is TRBV5-5, the J gene TRBJ1-6; the D gene is possibly TRBD1 (5 bases). Germline-derived CDR1 and CDR2 are SGHKS and YYEKEE (reference sequence). V gave up 4 bases and J gave up 1 base, with 15 bases separating them. This CDR3 contains 17 residues. CDR3 sequence reads: CASSGIQVTSYNSPLHF. CDR3 sequence (DNA): TGTGCCAGCAGCGGAATACAGGTTACATCCTATAATTCACCCCTCCACTTT.

This clonotype was found many times. This chain links TRBV12-3 or TRBV12-4 with TRBJ1-1, with D hard to call. Between the trimmed V and J ends, which lost 2 bases and 0 bases, there was a span of 10 bases. This CDR3 comprises 15 residues. CDR3 loop: CASSLTSGMNTEAFF. In DNA, the CDR3 is TGTGCCAGCAGTTTAACGTCGGGGATGAACACTGAAGCTTTCTTT.

This clonotype was seen more than once but under ten times. The genes are TRBV7-6 and TRBJ2-5; no clear D gene. Germline V gives CDR1 SGHVS, CDR2 FNYEAQ. Between the trimmed V and J ends, which lost 1 base and 1 base, there was a span of 13 bases. The CDR3 contains 16 residues. The CDR3 reads CASSLDAFGPQETQYF. DNA for the CDR3: TGTGCCAGCAGCTTAGACGCCTTCGGACCCCAAGAGACCCAGTACTTC.